These 19 T cell receptor beta chains were sequenced from one sample in a study of T-cell reconstitution after alpha-beta-depleted transplantation in children. A library of TCRbeta sequences, prepared with unique molecular identifiers, was generated. TCRdb recomputed calls from the PCR reads with MiXCR, one row per CDR3 protein. The table records more than 85,000 distinct CDR3 sequences, 10% of them present only once. This sample comprised PBMCs from the stem cell graft donor, obtained from the stem cell graft. The source of these receptors is a human donor who donated a stem cell graft to a child with acute lymphoblastic leukemia.

This clonotype was seen at least ten times. This rearrangement joins TRBV7-9 to TRBJ2-3; D may match TRBD1 or TRBD2 (6 bases each). The germline V gene encodes CDR1 SEHNR and CDR2 FQNEAQ (reference sequence). The CDR3 contains 15 residues. V was clipped by 7 bases and J by 0 bases, with 14 bases between them. The CDR3 DNA sequence: TGTGCCAGCAACGACAGGAGGGCTAGCACAGATACGCAGTATTTT. This gives the protein CASNDRRASTDTQYF.

This clonotype was found many times. The rearrangement joins TRBV7-9 to TRBJ2-7; D is possibly TRBD1 or TRBD2 (5 bases each). The germline CDR1 and CDR2 sequences are SEHNR and FQNEAQ (reference sequence). The CDR3 runs to 12 residues. Trimming took 5 bases from V and 3 from J, leaving 8 bases between them. The CDR3 loop reads CASSAGSYEQYF. The CDR3 nucleotides are TGTGCCAGCAGCGCAGGGAGCTACGAGCAGTACTTC.

This chain uses TRBV19 with TRBJ2-5, with 8 bases lining up with TRBD1. The CDR3 is 17 amino acids. Germline lookup yields CDR1 LNHDA and CDR2 SQIVND (reference sequence). Trimming at V came to 9 bases and at J to 4 bases, leaving 19 bases not matched to a gene. In DNA form, the CDR3 reads TGTGCCAGCAGCAAAACCGCGAGACAGGGGTTGGGAGAGACCCAGTACTTC. It encodes CASSKTARQGLGETQYF.

With respect to this clonotype: Just one base apart from a much larger clone, this may be a read error. The V and J genes are TRBV6-5 and TRBJ2-1; TRBD2 agrees at 13 bases. Germline V gene lookup returns CDR1 MNHEY and CDR2 SVGAGI. The CDR3 contains 17 residues. CDR3 coding DNA: TGTGCCAGCAGTTACTCGATCGGGACTAGCGGGAATGATGAGCATTTCTTC. This encodes CASSYSIGTSGNDEHFF.

On this clonotype itself: A much larger clone is a single base away; this may be a read error. V gene TRBV12-3 or TRBV12-4 combines with J gene TRBJ2-5; no reliable D call. The CDR3 loop spans 15 amino acids. The CDR3 sequence is CAGSSSGPEAPTQYF. In DNA, the CDR3 is TGTGCCGGCAGCTCTAGTGGACCCGAAGCGCCGACCCAGTACTTC.

This clonotype was picked up many times. The chain recombines TRBV7-9 with TRBJ2-3; 11 positions match TRBD2. The CDR3 is made up of 21 amino acids. J was trimmed by 1 base and V by 5 bases; bases with no gene match: 20. Germline CDR1 is SEHNR and CDR2 is FQNEAQ (reference sequence). The CDR3 region has the DNA TGTGCCAGCAGCCCGCCGGAACTAGCGGGAGACTACCTCTTCCGCACAGATACGCAGTATTTT. It is translated as CASSPPELAGDYLFRTDTQYF. Filled out from reference TRBV7-9 and TRBJ2-3, the complete variable domain reads DTGVSQNPRHKITKRGQNVTFRCDPISEHNRLYWYRQTLGQGPEFLTYFQNEAQLEKSRLLSDRFSAERPKGSFSTLEIQRTEQGDSAMYLCASSPPELAGDYLFRTDTQYFGPGTRLTVL.

DNA of the CDR3: TGCAGCGGCCGGGGGACCTACAATGAGCAGTTCTTC. It is translated as CSGRGTYNEQFF. The chain employs TRBV29-1 and TRBJ2-1, with D perhaps TRBD2 (6 bases). CDR1 and CDR2 from the germline V gene are SQVTM and ANQGSEA. The CDR3 has 12 amino acids. V gave up 7 bases and J gave up 2 bases, with 9 bases separating them.

This clonotype showed up many times. CDR3 sequence (DNA): TGTGCCAGCAGTTCCCCCCAGCCCGAGGATACGCAGTATTTT. Translated: CASSSPQPEDTQYF. The chain links TRBV12-3 or TRBV12-4 to TRBJ2-3, with D uncertain. The CDR3 spans 14 residues. V lost 4 bases to trimming and J lost 6 bases, with 14 bases between them.

This clonotype was recorded at least ten times. V gene TRBV5-1 combines with J gene TRBJ2-3; 7 nucleotides match TRBD1. The junction had 1 base not matched to a gene; V was cut back by 2 bases and J by 1 base. The CDR3 loop spans 14 amino acids. Looked up from germline, CDR1 is SGHRS and CDR2 is YFSETQ. For the CDR3, the DNA is TGCGCCAGCAGCTTTGGACAGGGCACAGATACGCAGTATTTT. It is translated as CASSFGQGTDTQYF.

This clonotype was picked up many times. The chain joins TRBV7-8 to TRBJ1-5; D may be TRBD1 (5 bases). The V gene's germline CDR1 is SGHVS and CDR2 FQNEAQ. V lost 2 bases, J lost 0 bases, and 20 bases lay in between. The CDR3 consists of 19 residues. The CDR3 DNA sequence: TGTGCCAGCAGCTTAACCCGTTACGGGGCAGACTTTAGCAATCAGCCCCAGCATTTT. Translated, it gives CASSLTRYGADFSNQPQHF.

This clonotype was detected many times. J is TRBJ1-6 and V is TRBV20-1; D gene ambiguous. CDR1 and CDR2 (germline): DFQATT, SNEGSKA (reference sequence). V lost 7 bases and J 5 bases, leaving 12 bases between the germline ends. The CDR3 runs to 13 residues. The CDR3 sequence: CSGRYTDNSPLHF. The CDR3 DNA reads as TGCAGTGGGCGGTACACCGATAATTCACCCCTCCACTTT.

This clonotype has a count of ten or more. The chain recombines TRBV25-1 with TRBJ1-2; TRBD1 agrees at 9 bases. Germline V gene data show CDR1 as MGHDK and CDR2 as SYGVNS. The CDR3 consists of 16 residues. The V segment lost 4 bases and the J segment 3 bases; nucleotides outside the gene matches: 9. CDR3 residues: CASSGAGTGRHYGYTF. The CDR3 DNA reads TGTGCCAGCAGTGGGGCTGGGACAGGGCGCCACTATGGCTACACCTTC.

As DNA, the CDR3 is TGTGCCAGCAGCCCCTCCCCTAGGGGATCGGGTTTCGATGAGCAGTTCTTC. This encodes CASSPSPRGSGFDEQFF. The rearrangement links TRBV9 to TRBJ2-1; D is perhaps TRBD1 (5 bases). The CDR3 loop spans 17 amino acids. V gave up 4 bases and J gave up 8 bases, with 25 bases separating them. Germline V gene sequence: CDR1 SGDLS, CDR2 YYNGEE.

This clonotype was counted many times. J is TRBJ2-3 and V is TRBV20-1; TRBD2 matches at 9 bases. The CDR3 is 14 amino acids. The V and J ends lost 4 bases and 5 bases, in that order; junction bases with no gene match: 7. Germline-derived CDR1 and CDR2 are DFQATT and SNEGSKA (reference sequence). The CDR3 protein is CSAIAGGLRDTQYF. The CDR3 coding sequence is TGCAGTGCTATTGCGGGGGGGCTTAGAGATACGCAGTATTTT.

There are many counts of this clonotype. The chain carries TRBV6-5 and TRBJ1-2, with a possible D match to TRBD1 (6 bases). The CDR3 is 15 residues long. Trimming removed 0 bases at V and 4 bases at J, with 12 bases between. CDR1 is MNHEY and CDR2 is SVGAGI in the germline V gene. CDR3 DNA sequence: TGTGCCAGCAGTTACTCCACGGACAGCGTCTATGGCTACACCTTC. This translates into CASSYSTDSVYGYTF.

At least ten counts were recorded for this clonotype. J is TRBJ2-1 and V is TRBV7-8, with 8 bases aligning to TRBD1. The V and J ends lost 1 base and 6 bases, in that order; junction bases with no gene match: 8. The germline CDR1 and CDR2 sequences are SGHVS and FQNEAQ. This CDR3 contains 16 residues. Here the CDR3 reads CASSLDPGTGGNEQFF. Here the CDR3 DNA reads TGTGCCAGCAGCTTAGACCCTGGGACAGGTGGCAATGAGCAGTTCTTC.

The sample holds many counts of this clonotype. The V call is TRBV24-1, the J call TRBJ1-1; 8 bases line up with TRBD1. With 4 bases clipped from V and 1 base from J, the junction kept 4 bases outside the gene matches. This CDR3 contains 15 residues. Germline V gene data show CDR1 as KGHDR and CDR2 as SFDVKD. The CDR3 sequence is CATSDGQGANTEAFF. CDR3 in DNA: TGTGCCACCAGTGACGGACAGGGCGCGAACACTGAAGCTTTCTTT.

This clonotype was observed at least ten times. The chain combines TRBV5-4 with TRBJ2-7, with TRBD1 matching over 8 bases. Germline V lookup: CDR1 SGHNT, CDR2 YYREEE (reference sequence). Trimming took 3 bases from V and 2 from J; bases not matched to a gene: 4. The CDR3 loop spans 14 amino acids. DNA of the CDR3: TGTGCCAGCAGCTCAGGACAGGGCCCCTACGAGCAGTACTTC. Its protein is CASSSGQGPYEQYF.

This clonotype has ten or more counts. The rearrangement links TRBV20-1 to TRBJ1-2; 7 nucleotides line up with TRBD1. Trimming cost V 0 bases and J 4 bases; bases outside gene matches: 11. This CDR3 has 16 residues. CDR1 and CDR2 (germline): DFQATT, SNEGSKA (reference sequence). DNA of the CDR3: TGCAGTGCTAGAGACAGACAGGGTGGCAGCGGCTATGGCTACACCTTC. Translating gives CSARDRQGGSGYGYTF.